Here is one T cell receptor (beta chain) with its context. Its antigen is unknown. CDR3 length: 13 amino acids. The V gene's germline CDR1 is SEHNR and CDR2 FQNEAQ (reference sequence). Unmatched junction bases numbered 3, after V lost 5 bases and J lost 3 bases. Among the donors, all were healthy bone marrow donors. This record comes from a study of cytomegalovirus exposure and HLA in healthy donors. Whole-study context: Genetic ancestry analysis placed around four fifths of the roughly 400 donors that were genotyped in the Caucasian-associated cluster. The study, taken as a whole, reports: Analyzed later, most CMV-associated TCR beta chains appeared HLA-restricted.

13 Jbeta primers and 60 Vbeta primers were used for the PCR. Sequencing used immunoSEQ multiplex PCR; TCRdb keeps in-frame clones, though not all of them. In the table there are 90,000 to 100,000 clones, about 74% of which are singletons. The sample comprised PBMCs. This TCR derives from a man in his 60s in good health and CMV-seropositive. This chain uses TRBV7-9 with TRBJ2-7; TRBD1 agrees at 8 bases. The CDR3 nucleotides read TGTGCCAGCAGCCATGGACAGGGCTACGAGCAGTACTTC. It is translated as CASSHGQGYEQYF. Full variable domain (remainder filled in from reference TRBV7-9 and TRBJ2-7): DTGVSQNPRHKITKRGQNVTFRCDPISEHNRLYWYRQTLGQGPEFLTYFQNEAQLEKSRLLSDRFSAERPKGSFSTLEIQRTEQGDSAMYLCASSHGQGYEQYFGPGTRLTVT.